What follows describes a single TCR beta chain. Its antigen specificity is not known. Per-base quality was not reported, and no clone a single base away is much larger than it. The time point label for this specimen denotes: baseline before first vaccination. Samples from vaccinated people were obtained from the UK trials COV001 and COV002, which included a single-blind randomized controlled phase 2/3 trial of AZD1222 (ChAdOx1 nCoV-19) in healthy adults. For TCRbeta chain sequencing, PBMC samples from trial participants were taken at day 0 and at day 28 after the second dose. The source of the sample is a study of T cell responses to AZD1222 COVID-19 vaccine (dated by TCRdb to the early 2020s). General notes on the study: AZD1222 recipients whose second dose came at about 4 weeks and those whose second dose came at about 12 weeks were combined into one group, since spike-specific TCR depth and breadth did not differ between the two schedules. TCR sequencing was performed for 230 to 250 trial participants, of whom roughly 200 were given two doses of AZD1222 and roughly 25 were given two doses of MenACWY control vaccine. Trial participants were enrolled by age into 18-55, 56-69 and 70-plus year subgroups, with about 150, 28 and 57 TCR-sequenced participants respectively. The research as a whole found: Most participants were white British and females outnumbered males, and the authors suggested that clonal diversity may have been underestimated. Reportedly, close to half of the unique spike-specific TCRs recognized epitopes lying outside the regions that are mutated in the B.1.351 and B.1.1.7 variants. The vaccine-associated CD4 TCRs covered the entire spike protein, and the dominant responses fell in regions 160-218 and 743-854. Conclusions about previously exposed vaccinees were limited because only a handful of AZD1222 recipients were SARS-CoV-2 seropositive at baseline. In the small 56-69-year group, the increase in depth fell short of significance, most likely because of low power. A significant rise in spike-specific TCR breadth and depth was observed after two AZD1222 doses relative to day 0 and relative to MenACWY recipients. No day 14 peak-response samples were available, so repertoires were characterized only after the peak T cell response.

Relative to germline, V is 4 bases shorter and J is 2 bases shorter, with 11 bases between their ends. Counted from cysteine to phenylalanine, this CDR3 has 13 amino acids. Just CDR3 DNA is preserved here, 39 bases in frame from base 1. From a lookup of the germline V gene, CDR1 and CDR2 are SQVTM and ANQGSEA. The CDR3 regions of human TCRbeta chains were analyzed by immunosequencing. As for the original processing: Repertoire TCRs were checked for matches against a reference library of SARS-CoV-2-specific TCRs that had been generated using the MIRA antigen-specificity platform. Breadth meant the fraction of unique TCRs that were SARS-CoV-2-associated, whereas depth meant the fraction of total T cells that were SARS-CoV-2-associated. Using the MIRA data, each spike-specific TCR was mapped to the spike region that the TCR reacts to and placed in a CD4 or CD8 class. Log10-transformed breadth and depth values were compared by one-way ANOVA with Sidak's multiple comparisons tests. The immuneACCESS repertoire file appears here via TCRdb, limited to in-frame rearrangements. These files lack a portion of the clones; in checked studies, under half of the deficit traces to unresolved V genes, and the cause of the others is not known. V, J and clone size are taken as reported in that table, and D and trimming were inferred from the DNA itself. The sample profile shows under 150,000 clones; 85% to 90% of them were found once. Of the sample, under 35% is held by the ten largest clones.

This TCR came from an adult in good health. The starting material was peripheral blood, obtained on day 0 of AZD1222 vaccination. The V gene is TRBV29-1 and the J gene is TRBJ2-5; the D gene is possibly TRBD2, with 6 bases matching. The encoded CDR3 is CSVALRGQETQYF. The sequence in DNA is TGCAGCGTTGCCCTCCGGGGGCAAGAGACCCAGTACTTC.